Listed below are T cell receptor beta chains from one sample, sequenced in a study of cytomegalovirus exposure and HLA in healthy donors. Only in-frame clones appear in the TCRdb table, and some are missing; sequencing was by immunoSEQ multiplex PCR. The sample holds approximately 170,000 clones, 70% to 90% seen once. The sequenced sample was PBMCs. The receptor source for this set is a woman between 18 and 29 years old in good health and CMV-seronegative. Each CDR3 is given with its conserved first and last residue. Each record gives: D gene, V gene, J gene, clone size, CDR3 DNA, CDR3 protein. D genes are given only for firm matches. The size entry is marked missing in some rows and otherwise reads once, few, many or a size class.

d_gene: -
v_gene: TRBV6-1
j_gene: TRBJ2-5
abundance: -
CDR3nt: TGTGCCAGCAATCTGGACAGCTACACCCAGTACTTC
CDR3aa: CASNLDSYTQYF

d_gene: TRBD2
v_gene: TRBV7-8
j_gene: TRBJ2-7
abundance: -
CDR3nt: TGTGCCAGCAGCTTAATAGGCGGCGGGAGAGGATCCTACGAGCAGTACTTC
CDR3aa: CASSLIGGGRGSYEQYF

d_gene: TRBD2
v_gene: TRBV5-1
j_gene: TRBJ2-1
abundance: once
CDR3nt: TGCGCCAGCAGCTTGGGTGGACTAGCGGGAGTAAATGAGCAGTTCTTC
CDR3aa: CASSLGGLAGVNEQFF

d_gene: -
v_gene: TRBV5-1
j_gene: TRBJ1-1
abundance: once
CDR3nt: TGCGCCAGCAGCTTGAATGGGGGCCTAACTAACACTGAAGCTTTCTTT
CDR3aa: CASSLNGGLTNTEAFF

d_gene: -
v_gene: TRBV5-6
j_gene: TRBJ2-3
abundance: -
CDR3nt: TGTGCCAGCAGCCGACCAGCTCGGGGCACAGATACGCAGTATTTT
CDR3aa: CASSRPARGTDTQYF

d_gene: TRBD1
v_gene: TRBV4-2
j_gene: TRBJ1-1
abundance: -
CDR3nt: TGTGCCAGCAGCCGAGAGGGACAGCTAATGAACACTGAAGCTTTCTTT
CDR3aa: CASSREGQLMNTEAFF

d_gene: -
v_gene: TRBV11-3
j_gene: TRBJ1-1
abundance: -
CDR3nt: TGTGCCAGCAGCCAGGGGCGAGGGTTTTACACTGAAGCTTTCTTT
CDR3aa: CASSQGRGFYTEAFF

d_gene: -
v_gene: TRBV19
j_gene: TRBJ2-5
abundance: -
CDR3nt: TGTGCCAGTAGTAACCGGGGTAAAGAGACCCAGTACTTC
CDR3aa: CASSNRGKETQYF

d_gene: TRBD2
v_gene: TRBV11-3
j_gene: TRBJ2-2
abundance: -
CDR3nt: TGTGCCAGCAGCTCCCCGTGGCGGGAGCCCCATGCCGGGGAGCTGTTTTTT
CDR3aa: CASSSPWREPHAGELFF

d_gene: -
v_gene: TRBV19
j_gene: TRBJ2-5
abundance: few
CDR3nt: TGTGCCAGTAGTATAGACAGAGGGGAGACCCAGTACTTC
CDR3aa: CASSIDRGETQYF

d_gene: TRBD1
v_gene: TRBV2
j_gene: TRBJ2-6
abundance: many
CDR3nt: TGTGCCAGCAATACTCAAGGGACAGGGAGGGCCTCTGGGGCCAACGTCCTGACTTTC
CDR3aa: CASNTQGTGRASGANVLTF

d_gene: -
v_gene: TRBV11-3
j_gene: TRBJ2-3
abundance: -
CDR3nt: TGTGCCAGCAGCTTAGCTTGGGCGGGGATCAGCACAGATACGCAGTATTTT
CDR3aa: CASSLAWAGISTDTQYF

d_gene: -
v_gene: TRBV11-2
j_gene: TRBJ2-7
abundance: -
CDR3nt: TGTGCCAGCAGCTTAATGAGCTACGAGCAGTACTTC
CDR3aa: CASSLMSYEQYF

d_gene: -
v_gene: TRBV6-5
j_gene: TRBJ1-2
abundance: -
CDR3nt: TGTGCCAGCAGTTTGTCAGGGTATGAATATGGCTACACCTTC
CDR3aa: CASSLSGYEYGYTF

d_gene: -
v_gene: TRBV12-5
j_gene: TRBJ1-5
abundance: -
CDR3nt: TGTGCTACTTGGGAAGGGGCCGAACACTCCCATCAGCCCCAGCATTTT
CDR3aa: CATWEGAEHSHQPQHF